This T cell receptor (beta chain) is drawn from a study of identical twins. Regarding the study as a whole: Twin-shared out-of-frame alpha sequences were enriched for low generation probability.

Trimming cost V 6 bases and J 9 bases; bases outside gene matches: 12. The CDR3 runs to 15 residues. Worth noting for this clonotype: The antigen is not known.

TCRdb reanalysed the 5' RACE reads using MiXCR and keeps one entry per CDR3 protein. The sample lists some 730,000 distinct CDR3 sequences; about 20% were seen once. This sample was also put to use in a study of T cells expressing NK-cell markers. That paper adds: Sorted CD3+CD56-NKG2C+, CD3+CD56+NKG2C- and CD3+CD56+NKG2C+ T cells were the source of the TCR beta repertoires. These clonotypes, the leaders elsewhere, also led the CD3+CD56-NKG2C+ fraction in several donors.

V is TRBV12-3 or TRBV12-4 and J is TRBJ2-1, with 9 bases lining up with TRBD1. The TCR originated in a woman aged 18-29 years in good health. The sample consisted of PBMCs. The CDR3 loop is CASSNRGLRGREQFF. The CDR3 region has the DNA TGTGCCAGCAGCAACAGGGGGCTTAGGGGCCGTGAGCAGTTCTTC.